This entry describes one T cell receptor beta chain. What it binds is unknown. Sequencing was performed with immunoSEQ multiplex PCR; in TCRdb, only in-frame clones are kept and a portion is missing. The table has about 580,000 clones, roughly 98% seen once. Trimming at V came to 4 bases and at J to 0 bases, leaving 4 bases not matched to a gene. The CDR3 covers 17 residues. Per germline, CDR1 MGHRA and CDR2 YSYEKL. CD8 cells regarded as naive lacked CD45RO, were positively chosen for CCR7, and omitted terminally differentiated effector memory CD45RA+ cells. This sample is drawn from a study of shared clonotypes between healthy human individuals. On the study more broadly: With ages of 18 to 49, the donors were a couple of women and a few men. For every donor, three CD4 naive, three CD4 memory, two CD8 naive and one CD8 memory plates were used. Notes on the study in general: A handful of donors had around 5% of their naive CD4 clonotypes in common. Non-shared clonotypes had lower generation probabilities than those shared by all four donors.

The V and J genes are TRBV4-1 and TRBJ2-1; 12 bases are a match to TRBD2. Specimen: naive CD8+ T cells sorted from blood. This clonotype was sampled from a man in his thirties or forties in good health. This CDR3 reads CASSPTSGSPSYNEQFF. CDR3 in DNA: TGCGCCAGCAGCCCGACTAGCGGGAGCCCCTCCTACAATGAGCAGTTCTTC.